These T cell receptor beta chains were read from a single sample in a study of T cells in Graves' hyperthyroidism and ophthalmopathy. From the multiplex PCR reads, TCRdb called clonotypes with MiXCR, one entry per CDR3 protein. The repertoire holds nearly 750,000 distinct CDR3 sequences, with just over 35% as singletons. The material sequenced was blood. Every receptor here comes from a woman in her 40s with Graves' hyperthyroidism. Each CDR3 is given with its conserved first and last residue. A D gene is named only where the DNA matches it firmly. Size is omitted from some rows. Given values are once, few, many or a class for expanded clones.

CDR3 DNA: TGTGCCAGCAGTGAATCTAGCGGGCGGAATGAGCAGTACTTC; CDR3 protein: CASSESSGRNEQYF; D gene: TRBD2; V gene: TRBV2; J gene: TRBJ2-7; clone size: -
CDR3 DNA: TGTGCCAGTAGTATATTTCCCGGGGGCAAGGATGAGACCCAGTACTTC; CDR3 protein: CASSIFPGGKDETQYF; D gene: -; V gene: TRBV19; J gene: TRBJ2-5; clone size: -
CDR3 DNA: TGCAGTGCTAGACCTGGTGCGTGGGTGGTAGAGACCCAGTACTTC; CDR3 protein: CSARPGAWVVETQYF; D gene: -; V gene: TRBV20-1; J gene: TRBJ2-5; clone size: many
CDR3 DNA: TGTGCCAGCAGCCCGGACATGGACACTGAAGCTTTCTTT; CDR3 protein: CASSPDMDTEAFF; D gene: -; V gene: TRBV7-2; J gene: TRBJ1-1; clone size: few
CDR3 DNA: TGTGCCAGCAGCGTAGGGCTAGCGGGAGGTCAGTCCGGGGAGCTGTTTTTT; CDR3 protein: CASSVGLAGGQSGELFF; D gene: TRBD2; V gene: TRBV9; J gene: TRBJ2-2; clone size: few
CDR3 DNA: TGTGCCTGGAGCGAGACAGGGAACTATGGCTACACCTTC; CDR3 protein: CAWSETGNYGYTF; D gene: TRBD1; V gene: TRBV30; J gene: TRBJ1-2; clone size: -
CDR3 DNA: TGTGCCAGCAGCTCCCCTGGGGGAGGAAGAAGCAATCAGCCCCAGCATTTT; CDR3 protein: CASSSPGGGRSNQPQHF; D gene: -; V gene: TRBV7-2; J gene: TRBJ1-5; clone size: many
CDR3 DNA: TGTGCCAGCAGCACTGGGACAGAGAAGAATCAGCCCCAGCATTTT; CDR3 protein: CASSTGTEKNQPQHF; D gene: TRBD1; V gene: TRBV9; J gene: TRBJ1-5; clone size: many
CDR3 DNA: TGTGCCAGCAGTTACGCGGGAGGGAATCAGCCCCAGCATTTT; CDR3 protein: CASSYAGGNQPQHF; D gene: -; V gene: TRBV6-5; J gene: TRBJ1-5; clone size: many
CDR3 DNA: TGCGCCAGCAGCCAATCCCCTCAGTCCCACGAGCAGTACTTC; CDR3 protein: CASSQSPQSHEQYF; D gene: -; V gene: TRBV5-4; J gene: TRBJ2-7; clone size: -
CDR3 DNA: TGTGCCAGCAGCTCTCTGGGCCAGACCCAGTACTTC; CDR3 protein: CASSSLGQTQYF; D gene: -; V gene: TRBV7-9; J gene: TRBJ2-5; clone size: many
CDR3 DNA: TGTGCCAGCAGCTACGGACAGGAGGGGTACTTC; CDR3 protein: CASSYGQEGYF; D gene: -; V gene: TRBV5-5; J gene: TRBJ2-7; clone size: many
CDR3 DNA: TGTGCCAGCAGTTTTTGGCAGGGAGAGGGCACTGAAGCTTTCTTT; CDR3 protein: CASSFWQGEGTEAFF; D gene: -; V gene: TRBV12-3/TRBV12-4; J gene: TRBJ1-1; clone size: -
CDR3 DNA: TGTGCCAGCAACAGGGGGCACACTGAAGCTTTCTTT; CDR3 protein: CASNRGHTEAFF; D gene: TRBD1; V gene: TRBV6-1; J gene: TRBJ1-1; clone size: -
CDR3 DNA: TGTGCCAGCAGTTACACACACCCACTCAGCAATTCACCCCTCCACTTT; CDR3 protein: CASSYTHPLSNSPLHF; D gene: -; V gene: TRBV6-6; J gene: TRBJ1-6; clone size: many
CDR3 DNA: TGCAGCGTTGCCAGGGACGGCTACGAGCAGTACTTC; CDR3 protein: CSVARDGYEQYF; D gene: -; V gene: TRBV29-1; J gene: TRBJ2-7; clone size: many
CDR3 DNA: TGTGCCAGCAGCTTGCGGGACCCGGACAGAATCTATAATTCACCCCTCCACTTT; CDR3 protein: CASSLRDPDRIYNSPLHF; D gene: -; V gene: TRBV7-8; J gene: TRBJ1-6; clone size: many
CDR3 DNA: TGCAGCGTTGAAGATCCGGACAGGGCCACTAATGAAAAACTGTTTTTT; CDR3 protein: CSVEDPDRATNEKLFF; D gene: TRBD1; V gene: TRBV29-1; J gene: TRBJ1-4; clone size: few
CDR3 DNA: TGCAGCGCCGGCGGACAGTATACCTACGAGCAGTACTTC; CDR3 protein: CSAGGQYTYEQYF; D gene: -; V gene: TRBV29-1; J gene: TRBJ2-7; clone size: many
CDR3 DNA: TGCGCCAGCAGCATTCTAGCGGGGGTCTCCTACGAGCAGTACTTC; CDR3 protein: CASSILAGVSYEQYF; D gene: TRBD2; V gene: TRBV4-3; J gene: TRBJ2-7; clone size: few
CDR3 DNA: TGTGCCACCAGCAGAGATATAGGGGACAGCCAGAATCAGCCCCAGCATTTT; CDR3 protein: CATSRDIGDSQNQPQHF; D gene: TRBD1; V gene: TRBV15; J gene: TRBJ1-5; clone size: many
CDR3 DNA: TGTGCCAGCAGCCTCGGCAGGAATGAATGGAAGACCCAGTACTTC; CDR3 protein: CASSLGRNEWKTQYF; D gene: -; V gene: TRBV11-2; J gene: TRBJ2-5; clone size: -
CDR3 DNA: TGTGCCAGCAAATCTCCGGTCTATGGCTACACCTTC; CDR3 protein: CASKSPVYGYTF; D gene: -; V gene: TRBV6-5; J gene: TRBJ1-2; clone size: -
CDR3 DNA: TGTGCCAGTACGACAGGGTCCCAGGGGGGCTACACCTTC; CDR3 protein: CASTTGSQGGYTF; D gene: TRBD1; V gene: TRBV12-3/TRBV12-4; J gene: TRBJ1-2; clone size: few
CDR3 DNA: TGTGCCAGCAGCCCGTTTTTTGGAAACACCATATATTTT; CDR3 protein: CASSPFFGNTIYF; D gene: -; V gene: TRBV7-2; J gene: TRBJ1-3; clone size: few
CDR3 DNA: TGTGCCAGCAGTTACCGAGGGACGCGGGAGACCCAGTACTTC; CDR3 protein: CASSYRGTRETQYF; D gene: -; V gene: TRBV6-6; J gene: TRBJ2-5; clone size: few
CDR3 DNA: TGTGCCAGCAGAGTGGGGTCGTTTCCTGGGTACGCCTACACCTTC; CDR3 protein: CASRVGSFPGYAYTF; D gene: -; V gene: TRBV2; J gene: TRBJ1-2; clone size: many
CDR3 DNA: TGTGCCAGTAGTTCCCGCAGCGGGGGCTCTGGAAACACCATATATTTT; CDR3 protein: CASSSRSGGSGNTIYF; D gene: -; V gene: TRBV19; J gene: TRBJ1-3; clone size: many
CDR3 DNA: TGTGCCAGCAGCCAACAGGGCCCTGGGGATACGCAGTATTTT; CDR3 protein: CASSQQGPGDTQYF; D gene: -; V gene: TRBV7-9; J gene: TRBJ2-3; clone size: once
CDR3 DNA: TGTGCCACTTCCCGGGACCAAACTGAAAAACTGTTTTTT; CDR3 protein: CATSRDQTEKLFF; D gene: -; V gene: TRBV10-3; J gene: TRBJ1-4; clone size: many
CDR3 DNA: TGTGCCTCTCAACCCACCTTAGCGGGAGCATACGAGCAGTACTTC; CDR3 protein: CASQPTLAGAYEQYF; D gene: TRBD2; V gene: TRBV10-3; J gene: TRBJ2-7; clone size: -
CDR3 DNA: TGCGCCAGCAGCGAAGGGACTCTAAACTATGGCTACACCTTC; CDR3 protein: CASSEGTLNYGYTF; D gene: -; V gene: TRBV5-1; J gene: TRBJ1-2; clone size: -
CDR3 DNA: TGTGCCAGCAATGGGTTTCTTACCGGGGAGCTGTTTTTT; CDR3 protein: CASNGFLTGELFF; D gene: -; V gene: TRBV12-3/TRBV12-4; J gene: TRBJ2-2; clone size: many
CDR3 DNA: TGCAGTGCTAGAGATCCCTTGGCTGGGGATTCACCCCTCCACTTT; CDR3 protein: CSARDPLAGDSPLHF; D gene: -; V gene: TRBV20-1; J gene: TRBJ1-6; clone size: -
CDR3 DNA: TGTGCCACCAGCAGAGATAGCAGGGCGAACACTGAAGCTTTCTTT; CDR3 protein: CATSRDSRANTEAFF; D gene: -; V gene: TRBV15; J gene: TRBJ1-1; clone size: few
CDR3 DNA: TGTGCCAGCAGTGAAGGGCCGCCGGGACAGGGCTATGGCTACACCTTC; CDR3 protein: CASSEGPPGQGYGYTF; D gene: TRBD1; V gene: TRBV25-1; J gene: TRBJ1-2; clone size: -
CDR3 DNA: TGTGCCAGCAGTATAAATCAGCCCCAGCATTTT; CDR3 protein: CASSINQPQHF; D gene: -; V gene: TRBV12-3/TRBV12-4; J gene: TRBJ1-5; clone size: many
CDR3 DNA: TGTGCCATCAGTGAGTCACGGGGGGTGAGAGAGACCCAGTACTTC; CDR3 protein: CAISESRGVRETQYF; D gene: TRBD2; V gene: TRBV10-3; J gene: TRBJ2-5; clone size: many
CDR3 DNA: TGTGCCAGCAGCTTAGGTGGCGGTCCCTATGGCTACACCTTC; CDR3 protein: CASSLGGGPYGYTF; D gene: -; V gene: TRBV7-9; J gene: TRBJ1-2; clone size: few
CDR3 DNA: TGTGCCACCAGTGATTTACAAGAGACCCAGTACTTC; CDR3 protein: CATSDLQETQYF; D gene: -; V gene: TRBV24-1; J gene: TRBJ2-5; clone size: many
CDR3 DNA: TGTGCCAGCAGTTTAACAGGGTCCTACTCTGGAAACACCATATATTTT; CDR3 protein: CASSLTGSYSGNTIYF; D gene: -; V gene: TRBV12-3/TRBV12-4; J gene: TRBJ1-3; clone size: few
CDR3 DNA: TGCGCCAGCAGCCAAGATACCCCCCTCCGGGACAGGGGACGAAACACCATATATTTT; CDR3 protein: CASSQDTPLRDRGRNTIYF; D gene: TRBD1; V gene: TRBV7-2; J gene: TRBJ1-3; clone size: -
CDR3 DNA: TGTGCCAGCAGAGGGGTGGGCAGCGACGTGCCCCAGCATTTT; CDR3 protein: CASRGVGSDVPQHF; D gene: -; V gene: TRBV6-5; J gene: TRBJ1-5; clone size: few
CDR3 DNA: TGTGCCAGCAGCGAACAGGGTACGAGCTATGGCTACACCTTC; CDR3 protein: CASSEQGTSYGYTF; D gene: -; V gene: TRBV9; J gene: TRBJ1-2; clone size: many
CDR3 DNA: TGTGCCAGCAGTTCGGACCGGGCCGTAACCCATGGCTACACCTTC; CDR3 protein: CASSSDRAVTHGYTF; D gene: -; V gene: TRBV2; J gene: TRBJ1-2; clone size: -
CDR3 DNA: TGTGCCAGCAGTTTAGCGCTCGGGGCCAACTATGGCTACACCTTC; CDR3 protein: CASSLALGANYGYTF; D gene: -; V gene: TRBV12-3/TRBV12-4; J gene: TRBJ1-2; clone size: many
CDR3 DNA: TGTGCCAGCGCAGGGGCCGTGAATAATTCACCCCTCCACTTT; CDR3 protein: CASAGAVNNSPLHF; D gene: -; V gene: TRBV2; J gene: TRBJ1-6; clone size: few
CDR3 DNA: TGTGCCAGCAGTCAAGGGGCGGAAAATCAGCCCCAGCATTTT; CDR3 protein: CASSQGAENQPQHF; D gene: -; V gene: TRBV25-1; J gene: TRBJ1-5; clone size: few